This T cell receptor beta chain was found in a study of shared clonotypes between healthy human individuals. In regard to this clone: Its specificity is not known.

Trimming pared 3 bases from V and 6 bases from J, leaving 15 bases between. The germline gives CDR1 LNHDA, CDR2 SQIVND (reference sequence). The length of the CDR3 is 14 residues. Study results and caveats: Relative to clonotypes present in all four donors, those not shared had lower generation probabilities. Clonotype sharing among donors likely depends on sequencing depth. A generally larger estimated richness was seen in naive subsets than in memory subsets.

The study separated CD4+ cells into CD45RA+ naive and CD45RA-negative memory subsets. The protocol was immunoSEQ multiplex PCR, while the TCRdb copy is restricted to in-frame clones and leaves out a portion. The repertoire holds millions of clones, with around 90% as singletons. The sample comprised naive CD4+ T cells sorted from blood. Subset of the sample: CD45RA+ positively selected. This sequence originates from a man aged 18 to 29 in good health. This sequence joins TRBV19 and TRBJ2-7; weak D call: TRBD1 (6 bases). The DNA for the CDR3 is TGTGCCAGTAGTATGCCAGGGGAGAGTAGCGAGCAGTACTTC. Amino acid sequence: CASSMPGESSEQYF.